These 21 T cell receptor beta chains share one sample of origin, sequenced in a study of blood T cells in healthy people across ages. With a J-beta primer mix and a sample-barcoded 5' primer, a second PCR ran roughly 6 to 12 cycles. TCRdb ran MiXCR on the 5' RACE reads and lists one entry per CDR3 protein. Of around 1.7 million distinct CDR3 sequences listed, 25% to 30% are singletons. Sequenced: blood. These receptors were obtained from a woman aged 25 to 39 in good health.

J is TRBJ2-5 and V is TRBV6-5; tentative D call: TRBD1 (6 bases). The germline V gene encodes CDR1 MNHEY and CDR2 SVGAGI. The V and J ends lost 0 bases and 11 bases respectively, with 19 bases between them. The CDR3 runs to 15 residues. CDR3 DNA: TGTGCCAGCAGTTACTCTGGGGGCCCTCTGGGAGAGCAGTACTTC. Protein product: CASSYSGGPLGEQYF.

This clonotype was counted a few times. The V gene is TRBV12-3 or TRBV12-4, the J gene TRBJ1-1; TRBD1 might be the D (6 bases). Trimming removed 7 bases at V and 1 base at J, with 10 bases between. CDR3 length equals 13 residues. CDR3 nucleotide sequence: TGTGCCAGCATCCCGACAGGGAACACTGAAGCTTTCTTT. Translated: CASIPTGNTEAFF.

The CDR3, as DNA: TGCAGTGCTATTGCCCTTCAGGAGGGCGAGCAGTACTTC. The encoded protein is CSAIALQEGEQYF. The chain carries TRBV20-1 and TRBJ2-7; D perhaps matches TRBD2 (6 bases). CDR3 length: 13 residues. The germline CDR1 and CDR2 sequences are DFQATT and SNEGSKA (reference sequence). Trimming took 4 bases from V and 6 from J, leaving 16 bases between them.

This clonotype has ten or more counts. The chain carries TRBV20-1 and TRBJ2-1; 12 bases line up with TRBD2. The trim removed 7 bases at V and 2 bases at J, leaving 0 bases unmatched. Looked up from germline, CDR1 is DFQATT and CDR2 is SNEGSKA (reference sequence). The CDR3 sequence is 13 residues long. The CDR3 region has the DNA TGCAGTGGGACTAGCGGGACCTACAATGAGCAGTTCTTC. It encodes CSGTSGTYNEQFF.

The chain carries TRBV7-2 and TRBJ2-1; D remains ambiguous. The CDR3 covers 15 residues. Trimming took 0 bases from V and 1 from J, leaving 7 bases between them. Germline CDR1 is SGHTA and CDR2 is FQGNSA. The DNA of the CDR3 is TGTGCCAGCAGCTTAGCTATAGGGTCCTACAATGAGCAGTTCTTC. Translating it yields CASSLAIGSYNEQFF.

The chain links TRBV5-1 to TRBJ2-2, with 9 bases fitting TRBD2. The CDR3 loop spans 14 amino acids. CDR1 SGHRS and CDR2 YFSETQ come from the germline V gene. Unmatched junction bases numbered 5, after V lost 6 bases and J lost 5 bases. The CDR3 DNA follows: TGCGCCAGCAAGCGGGAGGTTGGGACCGGGGAGCTGTTTTTT. Translation: CASKREVGTGELFF.

V usage is TRBV3-1 and J usage is TRBJ2-1; D possibly corresponds to TRBD2 (6 bases). Trimming shortened V by 1 base and J by 6 bases, and 10 bases separated the two germline ends. The CDR3 totals 14 residues. CDR1 is LGHDT and CDR2 is YNNKEL in the germline V gene (reference sequence). The CDR3 reads CASSQALAGNEQFF. CDR3 DNA sequence: TGTGCCAGCAGCCAAGCACTAGCTGGCAATGAGCAGTTCTTC.

The chain carries TRBV5-1 and TRBJ2-1, with a possible D match to TRBD2 (5 bases). The germline V and J ends were trimmed by 4 bases and 0 bases, with 17 bases remaining between them. The CDR3 sequence is 17 residues long. Germline V gene lookup returns CDR1 SGHRS and CDR2 YFSETQ. CDR3 amino acids: CASSISGVASSYNEQFF. Here the CDR3 DNA reads TGCGCCAGCAGCATCTCCGGGGTAGCGTCCTCCTACAATGAGCAGTTCTTC.

The chain couples TRBV29-1 to TRBJ1-1, with 8 bases fitting TRBD1. The ends lost 6 bases at V and 5 bases at J; junction bases unmatched: 8. The germline gives CDR1 SQVTM, CDR2 ANQGSEA. This CDR3 region has 13 residues. This CDR3 reads CSVGDRGMTEAFF. As DNA, the CDR3 is TGCAGCGTCGGAGACAGGGGAATGACTGAAGCTTTCTTT.

This clonotype was detected a few times. As DNA, the CDR3 is TGTGCCAGCCAGCCTGCAACTAATGAAAAACTGTTTTTT. It yields the protein CASQPATNEKLFF. The rearrangement joins TRBV7-9 to TRBJ1-4; no clear D gene. Germline CDR1 and CDR2: SEHNR and FQNEAQ (reference sequence). The CDR3 extends over 13 amino acids. The germline V and J ends were trimmed by 8 bases and 0 bases, with 7 bases remaining between them.

This clonotype was found a few times. The J gene is TRBJ2-4, the V gene TRBV7-9; 9 bases match TRBD2. The J call may be incorrect, as the DNA end agrees better with TRBJ2-7. Germline V CDR1 and CDR2: SEHNR, FQNEAQ (reference sequence). The CDR3 has 18 residues. CDR3 DNA sequence: TGTGCCAGCAGCTTAAAGCAGCCATTCGGGCTAGCGGGAAACGAGCAGTACTTC. Its protein product is CASSLKQPFGLAGNEQYF.

This clonotype appeared many times. The V and J genes are TRBV29-1 and TRBJ2-4; no definite D call. This CDR3 has 12 amino acids. Per germline, CDR1 SQVTM and CDR2 ANQGSEA. Deletions cut 3 bases from V and 8 bases from J, with 11 bases between. Here the CDR3 reads CSVDPGLDIQYF. CDR3 DNA: TGCAGCGTTGATCCGGGTTTGGACATTCAGTACTTC.

A note on this clonotype: The germline gene is not matched at one end of the junction; a read error may be the cause. The V call is TRBV6-6, the J call TRBJ2-1; D is uncertain. CDR1 and CDR2 (germline): MNHNY, SVGAGI (reference sequence). The CDR3 is made up of 12 amino acids. The CDR3 here is CATSAKNNEQFF. In DNA, the CDR3 is TGTGCCACCAGTGCCAAGAACAATGAGCAGTTCTTC.

This clonotype appeared many times. The chain carries TRBV6-5 and TRBJ2-7; D not certain. The germline V gene has CDR1 MNHEY and CDR2 SVGAGI. The CDR3 runs 15 residues. V shed 2 bases and J shed 2 bases, with 13 bases lying between them. CDR3 in amino acids: CASSYSVDLTYEQYF. CDR3 DNA sequence: TGTGCCAGCAGTTACAGTGTTGACTTGACCTACGAGCAGTACTTC.

On this clonotype: Its ends do not fully match the called genes, so a read error is possible. V and J are TRBV2 and TRBJ2-1, with D uncertain. The CDR3 is 15 residues long. Germline CDR1 is SNHLY and CDR2 is FYNNEI. The CDR3 nucleotides are TGTGCCAGCAGTGATCGGGTGAACTTTAACAATGAGCGGTTCTTC. Amino acid sequence: CASSDRVNFNNERFF.

V is TRBV28 and J is TRBJ2-4; the D call may be TRBD1 or TRBD2 (5 bases each). The germline V gene encodes CDR1 MDHEN and CDR2 SYDVKM. The germline V and J ends were trimmed by 11 bases and 0 bases, with 14 bases remaining between them. CDR3 size: 14 residues. CDR3 in amino acids: CAVEPGTAKNIQYF. As DNA, the CDR3 is TGTGCCGTGGAACCTGGGACAGCCAAAAACATTCAGTACTTC.

As regards this clonotype: This could be a read error, since a much larger clone is one nucleotide away. The V and J genes are TRBV7-8 and TRBJ2-7; D unclear. This CDR3 contains 13 residues. CDR1 and CDR2 from the germline V gene are SGHVS and FQNEAQ. The CDR3 here is CVSSYDTLYEQYF. The CDR3 DNA reads as TGTGTCAGCAGCTACGATACCCTCTACGAGCAGTACTTC.

A few counts support this clonotype. The J gene is TRBJ2-1, the V gene TRBV2; TRBD1 agrees at 8 bases. CDR1 is SNHLY, CDR2 FYNNEI, per germline. The J segment lost 10 bases and the V segment lost 7 bases, leaving 15 bases of the junction unmatched. The CDR3 is 15 residues long. The CDR3 region is CASTRAGGGIPEQFF. Written as DNA, the CDR3 is TGTGCCAGCACCCGGGCAGGGGGCGGAATACCCGAGCAGTTCTTC.

This clonotype showed up many times. This sequence joins TRBV6-1 and TRBJ2-7, with D unclear. With 1 base removed from V and 11 bases from J, the gap between germline ends came to 15 bases. Germline CDR1 is MNHNS and CDR2 is SASEGT. The CDR3 has 13 amino acids. The CDR3 loop reads CASSEDPTAAKYF. In nucleotides, the CDR3 is TGTGCCAGCAGTGAAGACCCCACCGCCGCAAAGTACTTC.

V usage is TRBV27 and J usage is TRBJ2-1; 16 bases match TRBD2. The J call could be wrong; TRBJ2-7 is a better fit for the DNA end. The CDR3 has 19 residues. Germline V lookup: CDR1 MNHEY, CDR2 SMNVEV (reference sequence). The CDR3 loop is CASSQGLAGGPRTYNEQYF. Here the CDR3 DNA reads TGTGCCAGCAGTCAGGGACTAGCGGGAGGGCCGAGGACCTACAATGAGCAGTACTTC.

V usage is TRBV3-1 and J usage is TRBJ2-5; 8 bases are shared with TRBD1. The germline gives CDR1 LGHDT, CDR2 YNNKEL (reference sequence). V gave up 5 bases and J gave up 5 bases; unmatched junction bases: 13. The CDR3 loop spans 16 amino acids. CDR3 nucleotide sequence: TGTGCCAGCAGCACTAATCCCGGACAGGGTTTGGAGACCCAGTACTTC. Its translation: CASSTNPGQGLETQYF.